The rows below give T cell receptor beta chains drawn from one sample of a study of early T cells in non-severe SARS-CoV-2 infection. TCRdb itself ran the 5' RACE reads through MiXCR, one entry per CDR3 protein. This sample has tens of thousands of distinct CDR3 sequences, with roughly 15% found just once. The material sequenced was whole blood, taken at baseline. These receptors all come from an adult who was a healthcare worker with PCR-confirmed SARS-CoV-2 infection or an uninfected control (not recorded which). CDR3s include the opening cysteine and the closing phenylalanine or tryptophan. Each record gives: CDR3 length, clone size, D gene, V gene, J gene, CDR3 DNA, CDR3 protein. D genes are given only for firm matches. Clone sizes are given selectively: once, few, many, or a class where the clone is expanded.

cdr3_length: 15; clone_size: few; d_call: .; v_call: TRBV28; j_call: TRBJ1-1; cdr3_nt: TGTGCCAGCAGTTTACGGCCACCAATGAACACTGAAGCTTTCTTT; cdr3_aa: CASSLRPPMNTEAFF
cdr3_length: 17; clone_size: few; d_call: .; v_call: TRBV5-1; j_call: TRBJ1-4; cdr3_nt: TGCGCCAGCAGCCCGGAAAACCTACAGGGAGCTAATGAAAAACTGTTTTTT; cdr3_aa: CASSPENLQGANEKLFF
cdr3_length: 15; clone_size: few; d_call: .; v_call: TRBV16; j_call: TRBJ1-6; cdr3_nt: TGTGCCAGCAGCCAATTTAGCCTTCAGGATTCACCCCTCCACTTT; cdr3_aa: CASSQFSLQDSPLHF
cdr3_length: 11; clone_size: few; d_call: .; v_call: TRBV6-2/TRBV6-3; j_call: TRBJ2-1; cdr3_nt: TGTGCCAGCAGCCCGGGGGTAATGCAGTTCTTC; cdr3_aa: CASSPGVMQFF
cdr3_length: 11; clone_size: .; d_call: .; v_call: TRBV6-1; j_call: TRBJ2-7; cdr3_nt: TGTGCCAGCAGTGTCCGACACGGGCAGTACTTC; cdr3_aa: CASSVRHGQYF
cdr3_length: 13; clone_size: few; d_call: TRBD1; v_call: TRBV18; j_call: TRBJ1-6; cdr3_nt: TGTGCCAGCGGGGACAGGGAGAATTCACCCCTCCACTTT; cdr3_aa: CASGDRENSPLHF
cdr3_length: 16; clone_size: many; d_call: .; v_call: TRBV4-1; j_call: TRBJ2-7; cdr3_nt: TGCGCCAGCAGCCTTCGCTCTAGCGATGAAACCTACGAGCAGTACTTC; cdr3_aa: CASSLRSSDETYEQYF
cdr3_length: 22; clone_size: .; d_call: TRBD1; v_call: TRBV12-3/TRBV12-4; j_call: TRBJ1-4; cdr3_nt: TGTGCCAGCAGTTTATCCTATACCCCTCGGGACAGGGATTCGGCCAAGCGACGAAAACTGTTTTTT; cdr3_aa: CASSLSYTPRDRDSAKRRKLFF
cdr3_length: 16; clone_size: few; d_call: .; v_call: TRBV6-2/TRBV6-3; j_call: TRBJ2-1; cdr3_nt: TGTGCCAGCAGTTACTCGAGGGTTAGCTCCTACAATGAGCAGTTCTTC; cdr3_aa: CASSYSRVSSYNEQFF
cdr3_length: 14; clone_size: few; d_call: .; v_call: TRBV19; j_call: TRBJ2-2; cdr3_nt: TGTGCCAGTAGTATAGCTGGCGACACCGGGGAGCTGTTTTTT; cdr3_aa: CASSIAGDTGELFF
cdr3_length: 15; clone_size: many; d_call: .; v_call: TRBV9; j_call: TRBJ2-6; cdr3_nt: TGTGCCAGCAGCGTAGTCAGGGCTGGGGCCAACGTCCTGACTTTC; cdr3_aa: CASSVVRAGANVLTF
cdr3_length: 15; clone_size: few; d_call: .; v_call: TRBV11-2; j_call: TRBJ2-3; cdr3_nt: TGTGCCAGCAGCCCGTGGTGGGTAGGGGCGGATACGCAGTATTTT; cdr3_aa: CASSPWWVGADTQYF
cdr3_length: 16; clone_size: few; d_call: TRBD2; v_call: TRBV15; j_call: TRBJ2-7; cdr3_nt: TGTGCCACCAGCAGAGAGCGAGCGGGAGGGACCTACGAGCAGTACTTC; cdr3_aa: CATSRERAGGTYEQYF
cdr3_length: 12; clone_size: .; d_call: .; v_call: TRBV7-9; j_call: TRBJ2-1; cdr3_nt: TGTGCCAGCAGCCCCGGACTATCCGAGCAGTTCTTC; cdr3_aa: CASSPGLSEQFF
cdr3_length: 17; clone_size: .; d_call: .; v_call: TRBV20-1; j_call: TRBJ2-1; cdr3_nt: TGCAGTGCTAGTCCCCATACGGGGGCCCAGAGGCGCAATGAGCAGTTCTTC; cdr3_aa: CSASPHTGAQRRNEQFF
cdr3_length: 12; clone_size: many; d_call: .; v_call: TRBV20-1; j_call: TRBJ2-7; cdr3_nt: TGCAGTGCTAGAACAGGGCAGAACGAGCAGTACTTC; cdr3_aa: CSARTGQNEQYF